The present T cell receptor (beta chain) was sequenced within a study of CD8+CD57+ T cells in acquired aplastic anemia. Study background: DNA per sorted CD4+ or CD8+ sample ranged about 0.17 to 30 ug, averaging about 2.9 ug.

Overall study findings and caveats: Patients showed no significant difference from controls in CD8+ Simpson's diversity. The same twenty-nine CD8+ CDR3 sequences occurred in patients and in controls.

The CDR3 has 14 amino acids. Per germline, CDR1 MGHDK and CDR2 SYGVNS. Trimming removed 5 bases at V and 1 base at J, with 9 bases between. Template material for TCR beta VDJ and CDR3 profiling consisted of genomic DNA. TCRdb itself ran the reads through MiXCR, one entry per CDR3 protein. This sample carries under 350,000 distinct CDR3 sequences, roughly three fifths of them seen once, and the ten largest clones take less than 10%. Points on this clonotype: The antigen is not known.

The receptor was isolated from a human donor with severe aplastic anemia or a healthy control (not recorded which). This sequence joins TRBV25-1 and TRBJ1-3; perhaps TRBD1 as D (5 bases). The specimen sequenced was sorted CD4+, CD8+, or CD8+CD57+ T cells (not recorded which) from PBMCs. The CDR3: CASSMGGSGNTIYF. CDR3 in DNA: TGTGCCAGCAGTATGGGGGGTTCTGGAAACACCATATATTTT.